This T cell receptor beta chain was captured in a study of blood T cell repertoires in COVID-19. The wider study: The origin of the acute and convalescent COVID-19 samples was the United States, Italy and Spain. PBMCs, B-cell-depleted T cells, or T cells were the source of the cDNA or gDNA that made up the material.

This table comes from immunoSEQ multiplex PCR, and its TCRdb copy is limited to in-frame clones, with some not included. Of roughly 330,000 clones listed, about nine tenths are singletons. The CDR3 totals 16 residues. V lost 1 base, J lost 7 bases, and 14 bases lay in between. Germline V gene sequence: CDR1 MNHNS, CDR2 SASEGT. What the recovered Cohort 3 donors had was two negative PCRs, clearance, or symptom resolution. The J gene is TRBJ1-6, the V gene TRBV6-1; D is ambiguous. The receptor comes from a woman between 18 and 29 years old who had recovered from COVID-19. The sample was PBMCs or T cells enriched from blood (not recorded which). CDR3 DNA sequence: TGTGCCAGCAGTGAAGATTGGCGAATGGGCAATTCACCCCTCCACTTT. It yields the protein CASSEDWRMGNSPLHF.